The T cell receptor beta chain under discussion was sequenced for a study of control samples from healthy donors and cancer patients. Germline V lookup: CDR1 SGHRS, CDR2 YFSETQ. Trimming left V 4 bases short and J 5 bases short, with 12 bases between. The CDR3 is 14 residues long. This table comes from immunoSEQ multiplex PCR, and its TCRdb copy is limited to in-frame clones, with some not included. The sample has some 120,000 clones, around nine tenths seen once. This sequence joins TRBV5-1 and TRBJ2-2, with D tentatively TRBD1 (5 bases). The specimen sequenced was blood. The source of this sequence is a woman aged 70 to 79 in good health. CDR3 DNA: TGCGCCAGCAGCCCACAGGACGGAACCGGGGAGCTGTTTTTT. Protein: CASSPQDGTGELFF.